Below, one T cell receptor beta chain is given with its context. Its antigen is currently unknown. The sample is drawn from a study of identical twins. TCRdb reanalysed the 5' RACE reads using MiXCR and keeps one entry per CDR3 protein. The sample has about 890,000 distinct CDR3 sequences; roughly 12% are singletons. Broader study findings: Conclusions were based on cross-sectional statistical analysis, without following the same donors. Models came in too low on out-of-frame TCR alpha sharing in monozygotic twins.

These records were also assigned to another study, of yellow fever vaccine responses in identical twins. From that report: Reportedly, the T cell response mounted by twins to vaccine seemed partly convergent, partly personalized.

This TCR came from a woman between 18 and 30 years old in good health. The sequencing sample was made of PBMCs.

CDR3 DNA sequence: TGTGCCAGCAGTGAAGTAGTGGGCGGGGCCGGTTACGAGCAGTACGTC. Its translation: CASSEVVGGAGYEQYV. The V call is TRBV6-1, the J call TRBJ2-7; the D gene is possibly TRBD2 (6 bases). V was cut by 1 base and J by 4 bases, with 17 bases left in between. There are 16 residues in the CDR3. Germline values: CDR1 MNHNS, CDR2 SASEGT.